This T cell receptor (beta chain) was recorded in a study of T-cell reconstitution after alpha-beta-depleted transplantation in children. At least ten counts were recorded for this clonotype. Its antigen is not known. Study-wide points: Expanded graft clones numbering several hundred reportedly gave rise to alpha-beta T cells about two months after transplant.

Researchers prepared the TCRbeta library using unique molecular identifiers, the study reports. TCRdb fed the PCR reads into MiXCR, producing one record per CDR3 protein. This sample yields 32,000 or so distinct CDR3 sequences, of which under 7.5% are seen a single time; roughly 27% belongs to the top ten. V lost 3 bases and J 0 bases, leaving 19 bases between the germline ends. The CDR3 has 18 amino acids. Germline V gene lookup returns CDR1 SGHAT and CDR2 FQNNGV. Sequencing was performed on peripheral blood, taken 60 days after TCRalphabeta/CD19-depleted stem cell transplant. J is TRBJ2-3 and V is TRBV11-2; D may match TRBD1 or TRBD2 (5 bases each). This TCR was sampled from a child younger than two who had a stem cell transplant for acute myeloid leukemia, so the T cells may come from the graft donor. This CDR3 reads CASSFDPSGRKSTDTQYF. DNA of the CDR3: TGTGCCAGCAGCTTCGACCCTTCGGGGCGGAAGAGCACAGATACGCAGTATTTT.